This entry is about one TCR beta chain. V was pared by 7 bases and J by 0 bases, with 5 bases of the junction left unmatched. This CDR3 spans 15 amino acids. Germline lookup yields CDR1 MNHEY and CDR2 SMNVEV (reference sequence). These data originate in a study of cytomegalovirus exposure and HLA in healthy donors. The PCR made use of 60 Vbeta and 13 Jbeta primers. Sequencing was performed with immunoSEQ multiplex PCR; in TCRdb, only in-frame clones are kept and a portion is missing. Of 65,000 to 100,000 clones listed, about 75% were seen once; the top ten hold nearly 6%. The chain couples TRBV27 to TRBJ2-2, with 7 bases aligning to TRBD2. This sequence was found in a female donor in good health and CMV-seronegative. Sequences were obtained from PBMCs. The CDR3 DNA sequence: TGTGCCAGCAAAGAGCGGGGATCGAACACCGGGGAGCTGTTTTTT. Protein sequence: CASKERGSNTGELFF.